This TCR beta chain was documented in a study of shared clonotypes between healthy human individuals. Findings and caveats of the study: Across subsets, estimated richness was generally greater for naive than for memory populations.

The germline V gene has CDR1 SNHLY and CDR2 FYNNEI. The V and J ends lost 8 bases and 10 bases respectively, with 12 bases between them. The CDR3 sequence is 11 residues long. CD45RA+ naive and CD45RA-negative memory subsets were separated from CD4+ cells. Deep-level assay runs were performed. Assay used: immunoSEQ multiplex PCR; TCRdb lists only in-frame clones, some missing. This sample yields around 2.3 million clones, of which 90% to 96% are seen a single time; 0.13% belongs to the top ten. As regards this clone: Its antigen remains unidentified.

The source is a young man in good health. The chain carries TRBV2 and TRBJ2-1; D remains unclear. Sequenced: naive CD4+ T cells sorted from blood. Subset specified: CD45RA+ positively selected. CDR3 nucleotides: TGTGCCAGCGTCGAGATTAGAGAGCAGTTCTTC. Encoded protein: CASVEIREQFF.